A single sample gave rise to the 9 T cell receptor beta chains below, sequenced in a study of T cell responses to AZD1222 COVID-19 vaccine. The method was immunoSEQ multiplex PCR; TCRdb's version includes in-frame clones alone and lacks a portion of them. The sample yields under 70,000 clones, over 80% seen once. This specimen consisted of peripheral blood, obtained on day 0 of AZD1222 vaccination. Every receptor here comes from an adult in good health.

This clone appeared a single time. This rearrangement joins TRBV19 to TRBJ1-6; TRBD1 matches at 11 bases. V dropped 4 bases and J dropped 9; count of bases not matched to a gene: 5. CDR1 LNHDA and CDR2 SQIVND come from the germline V gene (reference sequence). This CDR3 is 15 amino acids long. CDR3 DNA sequence: TGTGCCAGTAGTACGCAGGGACAGGGGGTTTCACCCCTCCACTTT. As protein: CASSTQGQGVSPLHF.

This chain joins TRBV2 and TRBJ2-1; 14 nucleotides match TRBD2. Germline V CDR1 and CDR2: SNHLY, FYNNEI. V dropped 6 bases and J dropped 5; count of bases not matched to a gene: 9. The CDR3 totals 17 residues. In DNA, the CDR3 is TGTGCCAGCAGGCTTAGACTAGCGGGAGGGTGGAACAATGAGCAGTTCTTC. This translates into CASRLRLAGGWNNEQFF.

V is TRBV28 and J is TRBJ2-6, with 7 bases lining up with TRBD1. The CDR3 is made up of 17 amino acids. Germline loops: CDR1 MDHEN, CDR2 SYDVKM. V lost 5 bases, J lost 0 bases, and 7 bases stayed unmatched. CDR3 in DNA: TGTGCCAGCAGTCCGCGACAGGGCCGCTCTGGGGCCAACGTCCTGACTTTC. As protein: CASSPRQGRSGANVLTF.

This chain joins TRBV29-1 and TRBJ2-5; tentatively, D is TRBD2 (6 bases). The V end lost 2 bases, the J end lost 5 bases, and 18 bases lay between the germline ends. Germline CDR1 is SQVTM and CDR2 is ANQGSEA. This CDR3 has 15 residues. CDR3 sequence (DNA): TGCAGCGTTGAACTCGAGGGAAGCCGGGGGGAGACCCAGTACTTC. It specifies CSVELEGSRGETQYF.

This sequence joins TRBV9 and TRBJ2-1, with D maybe TRBD1 (5 bases). The germline gives CDR1 SGDLS, CDR2 YYNGEE. V lost 0 bases to trimming and J lost 6 bases, with 22 bases between them. This CDR3 has 18 amino acids. The CDR3 DNA is TGTGCCAGCAGCGTAGGCCAGGGCTTTCTCCCATCCGGCAATGAGCAGTTCTTC. Its translation is CASSVGQGFLPSGNEQFF.

The chain is built from TRBV7-2 and TRBJ1-2, with TRBD1 matching 7 bases. CDR3 length: 18 residues. With V trimmed by 1 base and J by 3 bases, 14 bases remained unmatched. Looked up from germline, CDR1 is SGHTA and CDR2 is FQGNSA. The CDR3 here is CASSLGSIRGEKDYGYTF. The CDR3 DNA sequence: TGTGCCAGCAGCTTAGGTTCGATCAGGGGGGAAAAGGACTATGGCTACACCTTC.

The chain employs TRBV30 and TRBJ2-1, with TRBD1 identical over 8 bases. CDR3 length: 15 amino acids. CDR1 and CDR2 from the germline V gene are GTSNPN and SVGIG (reference sequence). Losses at the gene ends were 5 bases for V and 9 bases for J; bases not matched to a gene: 15. This CDR3 is CAWDRDRRRDGEQFF. The CDR3 DNA reads as TGTGCCTGGGACCGGGACAGGCGACGCGATGGTGAGCAGTTCTTC.

V and J are TRBV6-2 or TRBV6-3 and TRBJ2-1, with D unclear. The CDR3 has 15 residues. Germline CDR1 reads MNHEY; CDR2 reads SVGEGT. V lost 5 bases to trimming and J lost 0 bases, with 11 bases between them. The CDR3 protein is CASSVDPRSYNEQFF. As DNA, the CDR3 is TGTGCCAGCAGTGTAGACCCCCGCTCCTACAATGAGCAGTTCTTC.

The J gene is TRBJ2-7, the V gene TRBV7-2; 9 bases are a match to TRBD2. Germline values: CDR1 SGHTA, CDR2 FQGNSA. The CDR3 contains 15 residues. Trimming at V came to 5 bases and at J to 2 bases, leaving 7 bases not matched to a gene. CDR3 sequence (DNA): TGTGCCAGCAGCGCGCGGCGGGAGGGTACCTACGAGCAGTACTTC. Amino acids: CASSARREGTYEQYF.